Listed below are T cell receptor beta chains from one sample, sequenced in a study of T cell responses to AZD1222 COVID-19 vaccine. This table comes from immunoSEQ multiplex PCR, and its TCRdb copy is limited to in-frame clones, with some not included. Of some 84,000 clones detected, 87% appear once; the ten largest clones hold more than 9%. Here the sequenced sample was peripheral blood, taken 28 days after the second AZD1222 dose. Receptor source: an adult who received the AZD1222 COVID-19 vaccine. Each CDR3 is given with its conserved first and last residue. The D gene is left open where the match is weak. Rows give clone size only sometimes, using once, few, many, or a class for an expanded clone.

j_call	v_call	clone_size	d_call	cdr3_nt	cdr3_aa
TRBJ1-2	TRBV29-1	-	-	TGCAGCGTTGAAGCGCGGGGCTATGGCTACACCTTC	CSVEARGYGYTF
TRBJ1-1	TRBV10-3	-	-	TGTGCCATCAGTGAGGAGGGTGGGTGGAACACTGAAGCTTTCTTT	CAISEEGGWNTEAFF
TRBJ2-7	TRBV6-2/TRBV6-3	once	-	TGTGCCAGCAGTTACTCGATTATGAGGGCCCTCGCACTCGAGCAGTACTTC	CASSYSIMRALALEQYF
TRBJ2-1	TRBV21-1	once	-	TGTGCCAGCAGCAAAGAGGGGCTAGCGGGGGGAAAACTAGAAAACAATGAGCAGTTCTTC	CASSKEGLAGGKLENNEQFF
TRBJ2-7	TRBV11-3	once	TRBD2	TGTGCCAGCAGCTTAGGTAGCGGGGGTACCTACGAGCAGTACTTC	CASSLGSGGTYEQYF
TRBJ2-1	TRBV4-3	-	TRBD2	TGCGCCAGCAGCCAAGATGGGGTAGCGGGGGGGGACAATGAGCAGTTCTTC	CASSQDGVAGGDNEQFF
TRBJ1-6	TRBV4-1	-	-	TGCGCCAGCAGCCAAGAGCCCCACCCAATGGGGTCTAGTTCCTATAATTCACCCCTCCACTTT	CASSQEPHPMGSSSYNSPLHF
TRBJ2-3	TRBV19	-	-	TGTGCCAGTAGTATAGATGGGCGCTCGGGGGGCGCAGATACGCAGTATTTT	CASSIDGRSGGADTQYF
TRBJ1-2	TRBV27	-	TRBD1	TGTGCCAGCAGCGTGGGGGCAGGGGGCGCGGGTGGCTACACCTTC	CASSVGAGGAGGYTF
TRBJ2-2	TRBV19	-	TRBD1	TGTGCCAGTAGTATAATGGGACAGGGCATCACCGGGGAGCTGTTTTTT	CASSIMGQGITGELFF
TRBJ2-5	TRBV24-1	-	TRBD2	TGTGCCACCAGTGCGGTAGCGGGGGCTCAAGAGACCCAGTACTTC	CATSAVAGAQETQYF
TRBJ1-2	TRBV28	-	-	TGTGCCAGCAGTTTATCGGCCGGCTATGGCTACACCTTC	CASSLSAGYGYTF
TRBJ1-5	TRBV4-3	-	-	TGCGCCAGCAGCCCCGACACAGGGCAAGGTCAGCCCCAGCATTTT	CASSPDTGQGQPQHF
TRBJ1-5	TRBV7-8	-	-	TGTGCCAGCAGCCCCACAGTGTCCGACCAGCCCCAGCATTTT	CASSPTVSDQPQHF
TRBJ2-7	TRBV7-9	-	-	TGTGCCAGCAGCGCCCCATCCGGCTACGAGCAGTACTTC	CASSAPSGYEQYF
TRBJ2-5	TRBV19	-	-	TGTGCCAGTACCAAGGGGGACCGGTCCGACCAGTACTTC	CASTKGDRSDQYF
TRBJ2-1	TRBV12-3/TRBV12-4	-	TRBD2	TGTGCCAGCAGACCCGGGGGGGTGGGGCAGTTCTTC	CASRPGGVGQFF
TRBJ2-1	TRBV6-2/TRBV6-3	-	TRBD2	TGTGCCAGCAGTCTCGGGGGGGCCTACAATGAGCAGTTCTTC	CASSLGGAYNEQFF
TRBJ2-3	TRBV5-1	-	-	TGCGCCAGCAGCTTGATACAGGGATACACAGATACGCAGTATTTT	CASSLIQGYTDTQYF
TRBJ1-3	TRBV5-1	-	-	TGCGCCAGCAGCTTGTCTGGAGGCGGAAACACCATATATTTT	CASSLSGGGNTIYF
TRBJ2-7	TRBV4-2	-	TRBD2	TGTGCCAGCAGCCAACGTCTAGCGGGGGCCTTCACGGGCGAGCAGTACTTC	CASSQRLAGAFTGEQYF
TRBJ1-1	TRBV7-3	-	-	TGTGCCAGCAGCTCGCAGGAGAACACTGAAGCTTTCTTT	CASSSQENTEAFF
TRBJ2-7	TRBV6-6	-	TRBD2	TGTGCCAGCAGTCCCCTTCGGGGCGGGGGGACCACCTCTCATTCGGACGAGCAGTACTTC	CASSPLRGGGTTSHSDEQYF
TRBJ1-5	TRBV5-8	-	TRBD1	TGTGCCAGCAGCAATACAGGGGGTATGAGAAGTCAGCCCCAGCATTTT	CASSNTGGMRSQPQHF
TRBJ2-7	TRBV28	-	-	TGTGCCAGCAGTTTCCTACGGGCACCCGAGCAGTACTTC	CASSFLRAPEQYF
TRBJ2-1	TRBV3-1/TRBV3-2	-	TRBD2	TGTGCCAGCAGCCATGCTCTAGCGGCGGGGGGTGAGCAGTTCTTC	CASSHALAAGGEQFF
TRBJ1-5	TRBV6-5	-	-	TGTGCCAGCAGTTCAAATCAGCCCCAGCATTTT	CASSSNQPQHF
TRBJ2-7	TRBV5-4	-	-	TGTGCCAGCAGCCTGGATCTCTGGGGATCCTACGAGCAGTACTTC	CASSLDLWGSYEQYF
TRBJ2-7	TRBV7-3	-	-	TGTGCCAGCAGCTTAGTACAGCCGGGGTGCCCCTACGAGCAGTACTTC	CASSLVQPGCPYEQYF
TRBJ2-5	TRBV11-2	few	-	TGTGCCAGCAGCTGGTTGCGCGGAGGACAAGAGACCCAGTACTTC	CASSWLRGGQETQYF
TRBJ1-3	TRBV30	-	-	TGTGCCTGGAGGAGTTATGGAAACACCATATATTTT	CAWRSYGNTIYF
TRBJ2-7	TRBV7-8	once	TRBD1	TGTGCCAGCAGCATTGGACAGGGACTCTCCTACGAGCAGTACTTC	CASSIGQGLSYEQYF
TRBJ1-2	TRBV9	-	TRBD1	TGTGCCAGCAGCGACCGGGACAGGGGACGGGAAAACTATGGCTACACCTTC	CASSDRDRGRENYGYTF
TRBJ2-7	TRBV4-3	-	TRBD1	TGCGCCAGCAGCCCAGGGGCGGGACAGGGTTACGAGCAGTACTTC	CASSPGAGQGYEQYF
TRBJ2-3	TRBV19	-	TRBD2	TGTGCCAGTAGTAGCGGGGGGCAGGGCACAGATACGCAGTATTTT	CASSSGGQGTDTQYF
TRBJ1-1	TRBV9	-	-	TGTGCCAGCAGCCCCAGACAGGAAAACACTGAAGCTTTCTTT	CASSPRQENTEAFF
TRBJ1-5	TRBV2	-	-	TGTGCCAGCCACCGGACAGACAATCAGCCCCAGCATTTT	CASHRTDNQPQHF
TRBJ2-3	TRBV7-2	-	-	TGTGCCAGCAGCCTCAGGGGTCCCACAGATACGCAGTATTTT	CASSLRGPTDTQYF
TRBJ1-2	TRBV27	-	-	TGTGCCAGCAGTTTAGTAGGTGTCGCAGGTAGAAATGGCTACACCTTC	CASSLVGVAGRNGYTF
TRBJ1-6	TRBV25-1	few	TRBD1	TGTGCCAGCAGTGGTAAGACAGGGGGTAATTCACCCCTCCACTTT	CASSGKTGGNSPLHF
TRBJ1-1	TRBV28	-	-	TGTGCCAGCAGTTTTAGGGCTGAGACTGAAGCTTTCTTT	CASSFRAETEAFF
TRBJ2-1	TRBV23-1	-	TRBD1	TGCGCCAGCACGCAGGGGGCCAGCTCCTACAATGAGCAGTTCTTC	CASTQGASSYNEQFF
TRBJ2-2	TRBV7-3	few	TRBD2	TGTGCCAGCAGCTCGCACCAACTAGCGGGGGGAAGCGGGGAGCTGTTTTTT	CASSSHQLAGGSGELFF
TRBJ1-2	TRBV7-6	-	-	TGTGCCAGCAGCTTAGCGGCAGGGAGTAACTATGGCTACACCTTC	CASSLAAGSNYGYTF
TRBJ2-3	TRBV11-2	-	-	TGTGCCAGCAGCCGGGTCTTAGGAGGGGATACGCAGTATTTT	CASSRVLGGDTQYF
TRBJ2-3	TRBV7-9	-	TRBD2	TGTGCCGGGGTAGCGGGGGTAACAGATACGCAGTATTTT	CAGVAGVTDTQYF
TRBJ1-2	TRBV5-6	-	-	TGTGCCAGCAGCTTGGTCAGTGCTAACTATGGCTACACCTTC	CASSLVSANYGYTF
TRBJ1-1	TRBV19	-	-	TGTGCCACCCTGGCGAGAACGGGCACTGAAGCTTTCTTT	CATLARTGTEAFF
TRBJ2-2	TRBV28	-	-	TGTGCCAGCATCCCCCCGGGCCTCAACACCGGGGAGCTGTTTTTT	CASIPPGLNTGELFF